The T cell receptor beta chain under discussion was sequenced for a study of post-analysis software for immune sequencing data. The study, taken as a whole, reports: A handful of TRBV segments appeared more often in patients than in controls, and TRBV5-6, TRBV5-1 and TRBV20-1 were among these.

Per germline, CDR1 SGHNT and CDR2 YENEEA. The CDR3 consists of 14 residues. Trimming took off 6 bases at V and 1 base at J, with 12 bases between the two ends. Every TCR beta cDNA library bore unique molecular identifiers. Via MiXCR, TCRdb re-called the PCR reads, giving one row per CDR3 protein. The sample gives approximately 730,000 distinct CDR3 sequences, about 43% of which show up once; 4.9% is in the top ten. Comment on this clonotype: The antigen remains unidentified.

The chain links TRBV11-3 to TRBJ2-5, with D perhaps TRBD1 (6 bases). Sequencing was carried out using blood. The receptor comes from a girl aged 10 to 17 with multiple sclerosis. In nucleotides, the CDR3 is TGTGCCAGCAGGAGTGGGGGCACCCAAGAGACCCAGTACTTC. Translating it yields CASRSGGTQETQYF.